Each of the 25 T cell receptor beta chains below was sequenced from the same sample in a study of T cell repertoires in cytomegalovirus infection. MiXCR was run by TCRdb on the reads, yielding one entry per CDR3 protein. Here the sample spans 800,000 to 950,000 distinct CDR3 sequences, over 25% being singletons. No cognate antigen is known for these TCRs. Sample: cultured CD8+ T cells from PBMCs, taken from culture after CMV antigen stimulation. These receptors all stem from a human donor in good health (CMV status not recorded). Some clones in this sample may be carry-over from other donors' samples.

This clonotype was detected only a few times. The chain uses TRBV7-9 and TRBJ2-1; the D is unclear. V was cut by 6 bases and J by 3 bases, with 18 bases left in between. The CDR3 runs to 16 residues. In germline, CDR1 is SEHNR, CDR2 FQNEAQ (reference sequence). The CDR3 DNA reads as TGTGCCAGCAGTCCTACTGGGGTCCTCTACTACAATGAGCAGTTCTTC. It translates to CASSPTGVLYYNEQFF.

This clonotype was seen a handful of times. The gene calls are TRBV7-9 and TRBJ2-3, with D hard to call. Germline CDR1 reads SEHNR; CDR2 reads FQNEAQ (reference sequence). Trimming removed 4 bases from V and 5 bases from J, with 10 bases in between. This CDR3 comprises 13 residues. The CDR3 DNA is TGTGCCAGCAGCTACGCCCGGAGAGATACGCAGTATTTT. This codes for CASSYARRDTQYF.

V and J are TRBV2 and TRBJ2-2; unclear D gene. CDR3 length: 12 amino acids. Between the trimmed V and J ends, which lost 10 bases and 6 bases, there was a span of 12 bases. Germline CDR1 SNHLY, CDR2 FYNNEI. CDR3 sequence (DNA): TGTGCCACCTTCTGGCCGGCCGGGGAGCTGTTTTTT. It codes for CATFWPAGELFF.

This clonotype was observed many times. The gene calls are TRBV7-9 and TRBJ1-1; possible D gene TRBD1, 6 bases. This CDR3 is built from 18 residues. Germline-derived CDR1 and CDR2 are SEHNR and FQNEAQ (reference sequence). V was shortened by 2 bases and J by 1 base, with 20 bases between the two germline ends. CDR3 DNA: TGTGCCAGCAGCTTAACCTCATATTATAACAGGGAGAACACTGAAGCTTTCTTT. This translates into CASSLTSYYNRENTEAFF.

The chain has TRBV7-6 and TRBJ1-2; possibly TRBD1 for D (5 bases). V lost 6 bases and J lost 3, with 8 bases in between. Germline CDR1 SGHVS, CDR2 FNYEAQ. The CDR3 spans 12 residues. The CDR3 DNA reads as TGTGCCAGCAGGGACACCTACTATGGCTACACCTTC. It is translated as CASRDTYYGYTF. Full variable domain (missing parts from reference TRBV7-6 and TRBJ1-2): GAGVSQSPRYKVTKRGQDVALRCDPISGHVSLYWYRQALGQGPEFLTYFNYEAQQDKSGLPNDRFSAERPEGSISTLTIQRTEQRDSAMYRCASRDTYYGYTFGSGTRLTVV.

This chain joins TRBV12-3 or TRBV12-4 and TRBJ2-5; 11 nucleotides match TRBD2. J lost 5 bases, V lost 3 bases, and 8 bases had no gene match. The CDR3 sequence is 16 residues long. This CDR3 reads CASSFPVAGGQETQYF. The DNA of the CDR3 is TGTGCCAGCAGTTTTCCCGTAGCGGGGGGGCAGGAGACCCAGTACTTC.

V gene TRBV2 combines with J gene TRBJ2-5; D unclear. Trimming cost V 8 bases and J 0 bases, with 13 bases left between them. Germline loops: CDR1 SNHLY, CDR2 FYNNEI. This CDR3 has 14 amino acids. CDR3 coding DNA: TGTGCCAGCGGAATTGGGCGGTACCAAGAGACCCAGTACTTC. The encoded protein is CASGIGRYQETQYF.

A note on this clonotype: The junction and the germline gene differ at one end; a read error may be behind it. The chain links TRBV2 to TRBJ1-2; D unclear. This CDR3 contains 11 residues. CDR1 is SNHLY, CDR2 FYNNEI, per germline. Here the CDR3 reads CASSDRTACYF. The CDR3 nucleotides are TGTGCCAGCAGCGACCGGACGGCCTGTTACTTC.

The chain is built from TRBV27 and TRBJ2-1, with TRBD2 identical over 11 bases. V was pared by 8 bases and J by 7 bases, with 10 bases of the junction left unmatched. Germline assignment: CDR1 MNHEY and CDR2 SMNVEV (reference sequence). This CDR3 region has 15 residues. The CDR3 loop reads CASSRRTSGSNEQFF. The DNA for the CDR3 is TGTGCCAGCTCACGGAGGACTAGCGGGTCAAATGAGCAGTTCTTC.

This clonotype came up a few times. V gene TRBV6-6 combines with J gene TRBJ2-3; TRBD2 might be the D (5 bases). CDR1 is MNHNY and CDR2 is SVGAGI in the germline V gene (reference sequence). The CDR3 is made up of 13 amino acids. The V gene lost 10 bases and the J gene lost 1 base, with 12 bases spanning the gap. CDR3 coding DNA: TGTGCCATTCAGCTAGCCGGCACAGATACGCAGTATTTT. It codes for CAIQLAGTDTQYF.

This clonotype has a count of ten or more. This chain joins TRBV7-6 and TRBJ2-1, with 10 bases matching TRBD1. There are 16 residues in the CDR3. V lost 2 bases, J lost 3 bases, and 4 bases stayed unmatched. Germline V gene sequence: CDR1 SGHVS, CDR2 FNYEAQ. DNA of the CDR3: TGTGCCAGCAGCTTAACCGGGACAGGGGACTACAATGAGCAGTTCTTC. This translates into CASSLTGTGDYNEQFF.

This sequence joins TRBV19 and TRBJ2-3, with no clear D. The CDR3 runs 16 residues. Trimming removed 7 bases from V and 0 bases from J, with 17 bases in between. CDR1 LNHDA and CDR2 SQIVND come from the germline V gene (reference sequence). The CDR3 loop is CASTPLPTTSTDTQYF. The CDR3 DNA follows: TGTGCCAGTACCCCGCTCCCCACAACTAGCACAGATACGCAGTATTTT.

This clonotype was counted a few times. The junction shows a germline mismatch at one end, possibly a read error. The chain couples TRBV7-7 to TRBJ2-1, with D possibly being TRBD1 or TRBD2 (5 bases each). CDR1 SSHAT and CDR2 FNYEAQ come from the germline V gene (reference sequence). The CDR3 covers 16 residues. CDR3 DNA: TGTGCTAGCAGGGATCACGCAGTAGCCCGAGGGGATGAGCAGTTCTTC. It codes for CASRDHAVARGDEQFF.

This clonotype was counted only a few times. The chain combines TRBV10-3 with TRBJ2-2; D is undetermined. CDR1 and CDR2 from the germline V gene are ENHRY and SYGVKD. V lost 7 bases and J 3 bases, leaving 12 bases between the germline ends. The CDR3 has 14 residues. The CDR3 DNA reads TGTGCCATCAAGCTCAAGGGTGACACCGGGGAGCTGTTTTTT. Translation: CAIKLKGDTGELFF.

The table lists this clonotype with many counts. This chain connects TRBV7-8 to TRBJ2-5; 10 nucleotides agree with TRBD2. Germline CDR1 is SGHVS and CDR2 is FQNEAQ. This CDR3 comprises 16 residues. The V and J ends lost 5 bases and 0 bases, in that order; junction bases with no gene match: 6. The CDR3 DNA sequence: TGTGCCAGCAGCGTTAGCGGGGGGACGTACCAAGAGACCCAGTACTTC. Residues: CASSVSGGTYQETQYF.

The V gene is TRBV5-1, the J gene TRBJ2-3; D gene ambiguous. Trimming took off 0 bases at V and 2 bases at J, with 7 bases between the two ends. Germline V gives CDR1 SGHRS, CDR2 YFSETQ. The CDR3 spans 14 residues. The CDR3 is CASSLVQYTDTQYF. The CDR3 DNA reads TGCGCCAGCAGCTTGGTACAGTACACAGATACGCAGTATTTT.

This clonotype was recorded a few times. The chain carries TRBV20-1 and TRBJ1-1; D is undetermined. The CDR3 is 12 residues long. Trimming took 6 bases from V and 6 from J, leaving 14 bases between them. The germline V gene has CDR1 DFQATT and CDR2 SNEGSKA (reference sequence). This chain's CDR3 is CSALWEGAEAFF. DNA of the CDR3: TGCAGTGCCCTATGGGAGGGAGCTGAAGCTTTCTTT.

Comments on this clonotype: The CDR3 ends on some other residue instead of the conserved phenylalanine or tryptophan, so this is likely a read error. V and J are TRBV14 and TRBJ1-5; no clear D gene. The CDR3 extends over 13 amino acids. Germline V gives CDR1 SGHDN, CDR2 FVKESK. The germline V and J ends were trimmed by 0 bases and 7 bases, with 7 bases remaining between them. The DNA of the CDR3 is TGTGCCAGCAGCCAAGATAGGCGGCAGCCCCAGCATTCT. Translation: CASSQDRRQPQHS.

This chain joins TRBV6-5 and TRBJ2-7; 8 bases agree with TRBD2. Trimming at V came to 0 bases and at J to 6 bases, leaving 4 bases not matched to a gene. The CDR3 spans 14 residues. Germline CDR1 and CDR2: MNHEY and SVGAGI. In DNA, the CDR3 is TGTGCCAGCAGTTACTCGAGCGGGGGCATCGAGCAGTACTTC. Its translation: CASSYSSGGIEQYF.

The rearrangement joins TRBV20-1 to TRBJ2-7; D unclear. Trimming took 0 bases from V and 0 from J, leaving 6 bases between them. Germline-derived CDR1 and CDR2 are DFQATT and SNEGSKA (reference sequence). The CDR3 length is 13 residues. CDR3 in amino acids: CSARDSSSYEQYF. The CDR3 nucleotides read TGCAGTGCTAGAGACAGTAGCTCCTACGAGCAGTACTTC.

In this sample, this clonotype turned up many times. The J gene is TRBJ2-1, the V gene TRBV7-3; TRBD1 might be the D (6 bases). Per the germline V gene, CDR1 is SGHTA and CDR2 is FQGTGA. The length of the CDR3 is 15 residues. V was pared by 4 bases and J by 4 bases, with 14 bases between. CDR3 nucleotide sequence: TGTGCCAGCAGCTACCTAGGGGGACCATACAATGAGCAGTTCTTC. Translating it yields CASSYLGGPYNEQFF.

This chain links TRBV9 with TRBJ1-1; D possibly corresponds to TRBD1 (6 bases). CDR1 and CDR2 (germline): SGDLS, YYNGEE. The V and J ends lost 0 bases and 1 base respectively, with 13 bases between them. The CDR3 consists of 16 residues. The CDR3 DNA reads TGTGCCAGCAGCGTAGACCCAGGGGAACCGAACACTGAAGCTTTCTTT. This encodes CASSVDPGEPNTEAFF. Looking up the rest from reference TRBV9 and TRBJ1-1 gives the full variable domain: DSGVTQTPKHLITATGQRVTLRCSPRSGDLSVYWYQQSLDQGLQFLIQYYNGEERAKGNILERFSAQQFPDLHSELNLSSLELGDSALYFCASSVDPGEPNTEAFFGQGTRLTVV.

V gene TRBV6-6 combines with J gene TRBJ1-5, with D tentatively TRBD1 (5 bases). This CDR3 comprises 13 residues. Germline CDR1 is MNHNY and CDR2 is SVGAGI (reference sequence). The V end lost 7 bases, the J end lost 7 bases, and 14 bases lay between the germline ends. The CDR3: CASIGAGKQPQHF. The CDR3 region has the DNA TGTGCCAGCATAGGGGCAGGTAAACAGCCCCAGCATTTT.

CDR3 in DNA: TGTGCCAGCAGCGAAACAAACAACCTAGTCAACACTGAAGCTTTCTTT. Amino acids: CASSETNNLVNTEAFF. This chain links TRBV9 with TRBJ1-1; D unclear. The CDR3 has 16 residues. The germline V gene has CDR1 SGDLS and CDR2 YYNGEE. V was trimmed by 3 bases and J by 2 bases, leaving 17 bases between them.

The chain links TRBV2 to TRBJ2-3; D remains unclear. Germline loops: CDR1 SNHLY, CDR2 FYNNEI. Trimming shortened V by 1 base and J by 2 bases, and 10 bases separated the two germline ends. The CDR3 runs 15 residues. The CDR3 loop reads CASSEGGFTTDTQYF. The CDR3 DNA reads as TGTGCCAGCAGTGAAGGAGGCTTCACCACAGATACGCAGTATTTT.